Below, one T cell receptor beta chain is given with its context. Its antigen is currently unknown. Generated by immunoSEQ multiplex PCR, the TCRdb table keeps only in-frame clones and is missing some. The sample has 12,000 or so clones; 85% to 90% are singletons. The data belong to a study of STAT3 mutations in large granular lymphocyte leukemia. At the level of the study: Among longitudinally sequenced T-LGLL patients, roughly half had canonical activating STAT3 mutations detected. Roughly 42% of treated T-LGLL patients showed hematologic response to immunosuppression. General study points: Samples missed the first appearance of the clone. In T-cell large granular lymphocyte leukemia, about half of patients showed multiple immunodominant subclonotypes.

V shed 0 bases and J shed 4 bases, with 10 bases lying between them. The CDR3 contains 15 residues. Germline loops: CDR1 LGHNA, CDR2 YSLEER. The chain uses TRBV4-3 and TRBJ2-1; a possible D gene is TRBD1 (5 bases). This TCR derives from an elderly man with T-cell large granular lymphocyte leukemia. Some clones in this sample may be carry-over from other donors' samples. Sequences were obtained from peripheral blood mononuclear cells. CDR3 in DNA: TGCGCCAGCAGCCAAGATTCCGACAGATACAATGAGCAGTTCTTC. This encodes CASSQDSDRYNEQFF.